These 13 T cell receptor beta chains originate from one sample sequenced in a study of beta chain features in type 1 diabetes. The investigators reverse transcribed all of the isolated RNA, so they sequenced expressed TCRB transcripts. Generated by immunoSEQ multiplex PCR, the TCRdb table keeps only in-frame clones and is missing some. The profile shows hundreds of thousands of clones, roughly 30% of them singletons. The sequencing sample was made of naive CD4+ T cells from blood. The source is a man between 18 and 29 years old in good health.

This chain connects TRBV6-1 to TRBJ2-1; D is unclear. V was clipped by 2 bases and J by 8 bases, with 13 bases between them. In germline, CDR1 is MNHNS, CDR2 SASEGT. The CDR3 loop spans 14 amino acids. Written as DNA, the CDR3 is TGTGCCAGCAGTGAATGGCACGAATCGGATGAGCAGTTCTTC. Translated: CASSEWHESDEQFF.

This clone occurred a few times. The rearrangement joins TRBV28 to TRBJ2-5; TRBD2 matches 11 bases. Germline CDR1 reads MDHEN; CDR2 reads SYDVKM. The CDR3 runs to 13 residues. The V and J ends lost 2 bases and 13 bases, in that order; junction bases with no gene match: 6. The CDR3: CASSLGTSGGGYF. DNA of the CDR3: TGTGCCAGCAGTTTAGGGACTAGCGGAGGAGGGTACTTC. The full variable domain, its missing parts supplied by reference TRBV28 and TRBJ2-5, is DVKVTQSSRYLVKRTGEKVFLECVQDMDHENMFWYRQDPGLGLRLIYFSYDVKMKEKGDIPEGYSVSREKKERFSLILESASTNQTSMYLCASSLGTSGGGYFGPGTRLLVL.

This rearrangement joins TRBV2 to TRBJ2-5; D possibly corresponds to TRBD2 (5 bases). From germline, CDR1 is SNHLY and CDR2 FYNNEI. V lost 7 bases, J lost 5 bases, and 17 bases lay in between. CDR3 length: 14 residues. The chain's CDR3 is CASTPRPRGETQYF. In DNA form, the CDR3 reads TGTGCCAGCACACCTCGACCCCGAGGGGAGACCCAGTACTTC.

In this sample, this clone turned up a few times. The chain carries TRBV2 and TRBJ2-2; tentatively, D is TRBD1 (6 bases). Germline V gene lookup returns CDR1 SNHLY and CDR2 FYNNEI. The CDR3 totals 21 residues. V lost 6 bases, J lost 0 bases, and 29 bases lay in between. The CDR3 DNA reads TGTGCCAGCAGGGAATCGATCTGGGGCCGGGACAAATCCGCGAACACCGGGGAGCTGTTTTTT. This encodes CASRESIWGRDKSANTGELFF.

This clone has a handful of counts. In DNA, the CDR3 is TGTGCCAGCAGTAGGGGATACACGACGGAGCAGTTCTTC. Translating it yields CASSRGYTTEQFF. The rearrangement joins TRBV7-3 to TRBJ2-1; a possible D gene is TRBD1 (5 bases). Per germline, CDR1 SGHTA and CDR2 FQGTGA. CDR3 length: 13 residues. Trimming removed 6 bases from V and 10 bases from J, with 16 bases in between.

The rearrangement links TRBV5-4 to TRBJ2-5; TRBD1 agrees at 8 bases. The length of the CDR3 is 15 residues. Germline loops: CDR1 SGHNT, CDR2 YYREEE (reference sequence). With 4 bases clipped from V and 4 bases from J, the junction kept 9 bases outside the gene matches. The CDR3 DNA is TGTGCCAGCAGCCTCGGACAGGGTGGTCGAGAGACCCAGTACTTC. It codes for CASSLGQGGRETQYF.

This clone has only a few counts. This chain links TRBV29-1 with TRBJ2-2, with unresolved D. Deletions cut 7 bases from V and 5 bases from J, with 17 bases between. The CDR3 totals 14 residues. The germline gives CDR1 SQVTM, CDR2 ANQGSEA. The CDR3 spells CSATGRDRTGELFF. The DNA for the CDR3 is TGCAGCGCGACGGGTAGGGATCGGACCGGGGAGCTGTTTTTT.

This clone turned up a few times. The DNA for the CDR3 is TGTGCCAGCAGTTTGGTTTCGCACGAGCAGTACTTC. This gives the protein CASSLVSHEQYF. The chain couples TRBV28 to TRBJ2-7; no clear D gene. The germline gives CDR1 MDHEN, CDR2 SYDVKM. With 3 bases removed from V and 5 bases from J, the gap between germline ends came to 8 bases. This CDR3 has 12 amino acids.

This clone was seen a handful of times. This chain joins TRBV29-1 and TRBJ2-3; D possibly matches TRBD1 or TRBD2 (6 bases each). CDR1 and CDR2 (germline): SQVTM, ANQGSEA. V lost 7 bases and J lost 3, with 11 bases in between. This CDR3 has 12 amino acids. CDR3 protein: CSEGGGTDTQYF. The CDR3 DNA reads TGCAGCGAGGGGGGTGGGACAGATACGCAGTATTTT.

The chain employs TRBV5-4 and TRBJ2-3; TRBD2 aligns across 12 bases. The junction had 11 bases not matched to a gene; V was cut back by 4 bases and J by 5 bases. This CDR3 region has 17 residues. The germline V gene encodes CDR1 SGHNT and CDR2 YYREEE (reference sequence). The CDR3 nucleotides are TGTGCCAGCAGCACCCAGACTAGCGGGAGCGCCAGAGATACGCAGTATTTT. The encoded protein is CASSTQTSGSARDTQYF.

CDR3 nucleotide sequence: TGTGCCAGCAGTGAGGTGGACATTCAGTACTTC. Protein sequence: CASSEVDIQYF. The rearrangement joins TRBV25-1 to TRBJ2-4; no clear D gene. The CDR3 totals 11 residues. Per the germline V gene, CDR1 is MGHDK and CDR2 is SYGVNS. V was shortened by 3 bases and J by 8 bases, with 5 bases between the two germline ends.

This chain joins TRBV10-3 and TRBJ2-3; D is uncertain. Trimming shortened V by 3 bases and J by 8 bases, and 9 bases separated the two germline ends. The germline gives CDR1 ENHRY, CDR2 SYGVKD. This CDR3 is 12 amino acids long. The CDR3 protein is CAISDMRRTQYF. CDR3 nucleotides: TGTGCCATCAGTGATATGAGACGTACGCAGTATTTT.

The CDR3 DNA reads TGCGCCAGCAGCCATGCAGGGACCTACGAGCAGTACTTC. Protein: CASSHAGTYEQYF. The J gene is TRBJ2-7, the V gene TRBV4-1; tentative D call: TRBD1 (5 bases). V lost 3 bases and J lost 2, with 8 bases in between. CDR1 and CDR2 (germline): MGHRA, YSYEKL. CDR3 size: 13 residues.